These T cell receptor beta chains were read from a single sample in a study of regulatory T cells in long-lasting Graves disease. TCRdb itself ran the multiplex PCR reads through MiXCR, one entry per CDR3 protein. The sample lists 440,000 or so distinct CDR3 sequences, around 17% occurring once. The same sample was also studied in work on T cells in Graves' hyperthyroidism and ophthalmopathy.

This sample comprised peripheral blood mononuclear cells (PBMCs), obtained at new diagnosis, from a patient treated with antithyroid drugs. The origin of the receptors is a woman in her thirties with Graves disease. Each CDR3 is given with its conserved first and last residue. A D gene is named only where the DNA matches it firmly. Size values are once, few and many counts, or a class for expanded clones, and some rows have none.

clone_size: many
j_call: TRBJ2-2
d_call: .
v_call: TRBV18
cdr3_aa: CASSGAANTGELFF
cdr3_nt: TGTGCCAGCTCAGGAGCTGCGAACACCGGGGAGCTGTTTTTT

clone_size: .
j_call: TRBJ2-3
d_call: .
v_call: TRBV4-1
cdr3_aa: CASSQVWGSSTDTQYF
cdr3_nt: TGCGCCAGCAGCCAAGTCTGGGGGTCTAGCACAGATACGCAGTATTTT

clone_size: many
j_call: TRBJ2-3
d_call: .
v_call: TRBV28
cdr3_aa: CASSFRDEDTTDTQYF
cdr3_nt: TGTGCCAGCAGTTTTAGGGATGAGGACACAACAGATACGCAGTATTTT

clone_size: many
j_call: TRBJ1-6
d_call: TRBD1
v_call: TRBV28
cdr3_aa: CASNGQGAFRNSPLHF
cdr3_nt: TGTGCCAGCAATGGACAGGGGGCGTTCCGGAATTCACCCCTCCACTTT

clone_size: many
j_call: TRBJ1-5
d_call: .
v_call: TRBV6-1
cdr3_aa: CASNFLNDQPQHF
cdr3_nt: TGTGCCAGCAACTTTCTAAACGATCAGCCCCAGCATTTT

clone_size: many
j_call: TRBJ2-7
d_call: .
v_call: TRBV6-2/TRBV6-3
cdr3_aa: CASSESLGTSGYEQYF
cdr3_nt: TGTGCCAGCAGTGAATCTTTGGGGACCTCAGGCTACGAGCAGTACTTC

clone_size: many
j_call: TRBJ1-1
d_call: TRBD1
v_call: TRBV29-1
cdr3_aa: CSVNRGKNTEAFF
cdr3_nt: TGCAGCGTTAACAGGGGTAAGAACACTGAAGCTTTCTTT

clone_size: many
j_call: TRBJ2-7
d_call: TRBD2
v_call: TRBV27
cdr3_aa: CASRPPAGGPGEQYF
cdr3_nt: TGTGCCAGCAGACCGCCAGCGGGAGGGCCCGGCGAGCAGTACTTC

clone_size: many
j_call: TRBJ2-1
d_call: .
v_call: TRBV20-1
cdr3_aa: CSAGKGINNEQFF
cdr3_nt: TGCAGTGCGGGGAAAGGGATCAACAATGAGCAGTTCTTC

clone_size: few
j_call: TRBJ2-1
d_call: .
v_call: TRBV30
cdr3_aa: CAWSVFRRRTVYNEQFF
cdr3_nt: TGTGCCTGGAGTGTATTCCGCCGGAGAACGGTCTACAATGAGCAGTTCTTC

clone_size: few
j_call: TRBJ2-1
d_call: .
v_call: TRBV9
cdr3_aa: CASSAVYNEQFF
cdr3_nt: TGTGCCAGCAGCGCCGTCTACAATGAGCAGTTCTTC

clone_size: few
j_call: TRBJ2-5
d_call: .
v_call: TRBV19
cdr3_aa: CASSIRGKTQYF
cdr3_nt: TGTGCCAGTAGTATCCGGGGAAAGACCCAGTACTTC

clone_size: many
j_call: TRBJ1-2
d_call: .
v_call: TRBV28
cdr3_aa: CASKIRDPNYGYTF
cdr3_nt: TGTGCCAGCAAAATCCGGGACCCTAACTATGGCTACACCTTC

clone_size: .
j_call: TRBJ2-1
d_call: .
v_call: TRBV19
cdr3_aa: CASRKGVYLYNEQFF
cdr3_nt: TGTGCCAGTAGGAAAGGGGTTTACCTCTACAATGAGCAGTTCTTC

clone_size: many
j_call: TRBJ1-2
d_call: TRBD1
v_call: TRBV27
cdr3_aa: CASSTGQSNYGYTF
cdr3_nt: TGTGCCAGCAGTACGGGACAGAGTAACTATGGCTACACCTTC

clone_size: many
j_call: TRBJ2-7
d_call: TRBD1
v_call: TRBV20-1
cdr3_aa: CSAREAGGYEQYF
cdr3_nt: TGCAGTGCTAGAGAGGCAGGGGGCTACGAGCAGTACTTC

clone_size: .
j_call: TRBJ2-1
d_call: .
v_call: TRBV6-2/TRBV6-3
cdr3_aa: CASSYRGHEQFF
cdr3_nt: TGTGCCAGCAGTTACCGTGGCCATGAGCAGTTCTTC

clone_size: many
j_call: TRBJ2-1
d_call: .
v_call: TRBV6-1
cdr3_aa: CASRWASYNEQFF
cdr3_nt: TGTGCCAGCAGGTGGGCTTCCTACAATGAGCAGTTCTTC

clone_size: many
j_call: TRBJ1-6
d_call: .
v_call: TRBV3-1
cdr3_aa: CASSQDRSSPLHF
cdr3_nt: TGTGCCAGCAGCCAAGACCGCTCATCACCCCTCCACTTT

clone_size: few
j_call: TRBJ2-1
d_call: .
v_call: TRBV20-1
cdr3_aa: CSARPQTGPKPHNEQFF
cdr3_nt: TGCAGTGCTAGACCCCAGACAGGCCCCAAACCCCACAATGAGCAGTTCTTC

clone_size: many
j_call: TRBJ2-3
d_call: .
v_call: TRBV20-1
cdr3_aa: CSASPGRLNTDTQYF
cdr3_nt: TGCAGTGCTAGCCCGGGCAGGTTGAACACAGATACGCAGTATTTT

clone_size: few
j_call: TRBJ2-7
d_call: .
v_call: TRBV4-1
cdr3_aa: CASSQEWRGAYEQYF
cdr3_nt: TGCGCCAGCAGCCAAGAATGGCGGGGAGCCTACGAGCAGTACTTC

clone_size: many
j_call: TRBJ2-1
d_call: TRBD2
v_call: TRBV12-3/TRBV12-4
cdr3_aa: CASRSGTRVYNEQFF
cdr3_nt: TGTGCCAGCAGATCCGGGACTAGAGTATACAATGAGCAGTTCTTC

clone_size: many
j_call: TRBJ2-1
d_call: .
v_call: TRBV18
cdr3_aa: CASSPMTFEQFF
cdr3_nt: TGTGCCAGCTCACCAATGACCTTTGAGCAGTTCTTC

clone_size: few
j_call: TRBJ2-1
d_call: .
v_call: TRBV7-9
cdr3_aa: CASSHDPQAGRAYNEQFF
cdr3_nt: TGTGCCAGCAGTCACGACCCCCAGGCGGGAAGAGCCTACAATGAGCAGTTCTTC

clone_size: many
j_call: TRBJ2-7
d_call: TRBD1
v_call: TRBV15
cdr3_aa: CATSVGQGYEQYF
cdr3_nt: TGTGCCACCAGCGTGGGACAGGGGTACGAGCAGTACTTC

clone_size: few
j_call: TRBJ1-2
d_call: .
v_call: TRBV9
cdr3_aa: CASSQGGVGIPGYTF
cdr3_nt: TGTGCCAGCAGCCAAGGGGGTGTGGGAATCCCTGGCTACACCTTC

clone_size: many
j_call: TRBJ1-4
d_call: TRBD1
v_call: TRBV2
cdr3_aa: CASSDGTGSLNEKLFF
cdr3_nt: TGTGCCAGCAGTGACGGGACAGGATCACTCAATGAAAAACTGTTTTTT

clone_size: many
j_call: TRBJ2-7
d_call: .
v_call: TRBV5-1
cdr3_aa: CASSLDPGSFYEQYF
cdr3_nt: TGCGCCAGCAGCTTGGATCCGGGAAGCTTCTACGAGCAGTACTTC

clone_size: many
j_call: TRBJ2-7
d_call: .
v_call: TRBV28
cdr3_aa: CASSLWSSYEQYF
cdr3_nt: TGTGCCAGCAGTTTATGGAGCTCCTACGAGCAGTACTTC

clone_size: .
j_call: TRBJ1-2
d_call: .
v_call: TRBV11-3
cdr3_aa: CASSKGRGDYGYTF
cdr3_nt: TGTGCCAGCAGCAAGGGCCGGGGAGACTATGGCTACACCTTC

clone_size: many
j_call: TRBJ1-2
d_call: .
v_call: TRBV20-1
cdr3_aa: CSARGGGVGYGYTF
cdr3_nt: TGCAGTGCTAGAGGGGGGGGAGTCGGCTATGGCTACACCTTC

clone_size: many
j_call: TRBJ2-2
d_call: .
v_call: TRBV18
cdr3_aa: CASSPGDTGELFF
cdr3_nt: TGTGCCAGCTCACCAGGGGACACCGGGGAGCTGTTTTTT

clone_size: .
j_call: TRBJ1-1
d_call: TRBD1
v_call: TRBV27
cdr3_aa: CASSFYMTGGRNTEAFF
cdr3_nt: TGTGCCAGCAGTTTTTATATGACAGGGGGACGGAATACTGAAGCTTTCTTT

clone_size: many
j_call: TRBJ1-5
d_call: .
v_call: TRBV20-1
cdr3_aa: CSATTDSNQPQHF
cdr3_nt: TGCAGTGCTACGACAGATAGCAATCAGCCCCAGCATTTT

clone_size: .
j_call: TRBJ1-1
d_call: TRBD1
v_call: TRBV15
cdr3_aa: CATSSDRGATEAFF
cdr3_nt: TGTGCCACCAGCAGTGACAGGGGTGCCACTGAAGCTTTCTTT

clone_size: many
j_call: TRBJ2-1
d_call: TRBD2
v_call: TRBV5-1
cdr3_aa: CASSGHLAGGPNEQFF
cdr3_nt: TGCGCCAGCAGCGGACACCTAGCGGGAGGGCCGAATGAGCAGTTCTTC

clone_size: many
j_call: TRBJ2-7
d_call: .
v_call: TRBV6-2/TRBV6-3
cdr3_aa: CASTQGSVGPYEQYF
cdr3_nt: TGTGCCAGCACCCAAGGGTCGGTTGGGCCCTACGAGCAGTACTTC

clone_size: .
j_call: TRBJ2-7
d_call: .
v_call: TRBV3-1
cdr3_aa: CASSRNKNYEQYF
cdr3_nt: TGTGCCAGCAGCCGAAACAAGAACTACGAGCAGTACTTC

clone_size: few
j_call: TRBJ1-1
d_call: .
v_call: TRBV7-6
cdr3_aa: CASSLLQGHMNTEAFF
cdr3_nt: TGTGCCAGCAGCTTACTACAGGGACATATGAACACTGAAGCTTTCTTT

clone_size: .
j_call: TRBJ2-7
d_call: TRBD1
v_call: TRBV29-1
cdr3_aa: CSVGGLRDRGSYEQYF
cdr3_nt: TGCAGCGTTGGCGGACTCCGGGACAGAGGCTCCTACGAGCAGTACTTC

clone_size: many
j_call: TRBJ2-1
d_call: TRBD2
v_call: TRBV11-2
cdr3_aa: CASSPPGLAGNYNEQFF
cdr3_nt: TGTGCCAGCAGCCCCCCCGGCCTAGCGGGGAACTACAATGAGCAGTTCTTC

clone_size: many
j_call: TRBJ2-6
d_call: .
v_call: TRBV7-3
cdr3_aa: CASSLGGSYSGANVLTF
cdr3_nt: TGTGCCAGCAGCCTTGGGGGGTCTTACTCTGGGGCCAACGTCCTGACTTTC

clone_size: .
j_call: TRBJ2-2
d_call: TRBD2
v_call: TRBV20-1
cdr3_aa: CSAPERERNTGELFF
cdr3_nt: TGCAGTGCCCCCGAGCGGGAGAGAAACACCGGGGAGCTGTTTTTT

clone_size: many
j_call: TRBJ1-3
d_call: .
v_call: TRBV6-5
cdr3_aa: CASSYITSGNTIYF
cdr3_nt: TGTGCCAGCAGTTACATCACCTCTGGAAACACCATATATTTT

clone_size: .
j_call: TRBJ2-7
d_call: .
v_call: TRBV4-1
cdr3_aa: CASSQATSGYYEQYF
cdr3_nt: TGCGCCAGCAGCCAAGCAACCAGCGGCTACTACGAGCAGTACTTC

clone_size: .
j_call: TRBJ2-2
d_call: TRBD2
v_call: TRBV24-1
cdr3_aa: CATSDLNRAAGLANTGELFF
cdr3_nt: TGTGCCACCAGTGATTTGAATCGGGCGGCGGGACTAGCGAACACCGGGGAGCTGTTTTTT

clone_size: .
j_call: TRBJ2-5
d_call: TRBD2
v_call: TRBV18
cdr3_aa: CASSPEGESAASGRATETQYF
cdr3_nt: TGTGCCAGCTCACCGGAGGGAGAAAGCGCTGCTAGCGGGAGGGCCACGGAGACCCAGTACTTC

clone_size: once
j_call: TRBJ1-6
d_call: .
v_call: TRBV9
cdr3_aa: CASSVDRADNSPLHF
cdr3_nt: TGTGCCAGCAGCGTAGACAGAGCTGATAATTCACCCCTCCACTTT

clone_size: many
j_call: TRBJ1-6
d_call: .
v_call: TRBV28
cdr3_aa: CASSFDSGGSPLHF
cdr3_nt: TGTGCCAGCAGTTTCGACAGCGGGGGATCACCCCTCCACTTT

clone_size: many
j_call: TRBJ2-1
d_call: TRBD1
v_call: TRBV2
cdr3_aa: CASKAGGYNEQFF
cdr3_nt: TGTGCCAGCAAGGCAGGGGGCTACAATGAGCAGTTCTTC

clone_size: .
j_call: TRBJ1-1
d_call: TRBD1
v_call: TRBV10-3
cdr3_aa: CAISKDRGLTEAFF
cdr3_nt: TGTGCCATCAGCAAGGACAGGGGGCTTACTGAAGCTTTCTTT

clone_size: many
j_call: TRBJ1-1
d_call: TRBD1
v_call: TRBV11-2
cdr3_aa: CASSLGDSYTEAFF
cdr3_nt: TGTGCCAGCAGCTTAGGGGACAGTTACACTGAAGCTTTCTTT

clone_size: many
j_call: TRBJ2-5
d_call: .
v_call: TRBV7-3
cdr3_aa: CASSFGGGQGETQYF
cdr3_nt: TGTGCCAGCAGCTTTGGAGGGGGCCAGGGGGAGACCCAGTACTTC

clone_size: .
j_call: TRBJ2-1
d_call: .
v_call: TRBV20-1
cdr3_aa: CSASTTSGALEFF
cdr3_nt: TGCAGTGCTAGTACTACTTCCGGGGCTTTGGAGTTCTTC

clone_size: many
j_call: TRBJ1-1
d_call: .
v_call: TRBV30
cdr3_aa: CAWSRGIGTEAFF
cdr3_nt: TGTGCCTGGAGTCGGGGGATTGGAACTGAAGCTTTCTTT

clone_size: few
j_call: TRBJ2-3
d_call: .
v_call: TRBV28
cdr3_aa: CASSLTGTVTSLPSTDTQYF
cdr3_nt: TGTGCCAGCAGCCTGACCGGGACTGTTACTTCCTTACCTAGCACAGATACGCAGTATTTT

clone_size: .
j_call: TRBJ2-3
d_call: .
v_call: TRBV28
cdr3_aa: CASSRSRDPGGGDTQYF
cdr3_nt: TGTGCCAGCAGCCGTTCCCGGGACCCCGGCGGCGGAGATACGCAGTATTTT

clone_size: .
j_call: TRBJ1-5
d_call: .
v_call: TRBV25-1
cdr3_aa: CASSKDTYQPQHF
cdr3_nt: TGTGCCAGCAGTAAGGACACTTATCAGCCCCAGCATTTT